This T cell receptor beta chain is drawn from a study of blood T cell repertoires in COVID-19. Study details: Samples of COVID-19 (acute and convalescent) were obtained from the United States, Italy and Spain.

This CDR3 comprises 16 residues. The ends lost 3 bases at V and 5 bases at J; junction bases unmatched: 5. Germline CDR1 and CDR2: GTSNPN and SVGIG (reference sequence). Clones were sequenced by immunoSEQ multiplex PCR, and TCRdb holds only the in-frame ones, with some missing. The sample records roughly 97,000 clones, 75% to 90% being singletons. Specimen: peripheral blood. This sequence was found in a man in his fifties with acute or convalescent COVID-19. The chain links TRBV30 to TRBJ2-3, with TRBD2 identical over 16 bases. CDR3 region: CAWRSGTSGRVDTQYF. CDR3 nucleotide sequence: TGTGCCTGGAGATCCGGGACTAGCGGGAGGGTAGATACGCAGTATTTT.